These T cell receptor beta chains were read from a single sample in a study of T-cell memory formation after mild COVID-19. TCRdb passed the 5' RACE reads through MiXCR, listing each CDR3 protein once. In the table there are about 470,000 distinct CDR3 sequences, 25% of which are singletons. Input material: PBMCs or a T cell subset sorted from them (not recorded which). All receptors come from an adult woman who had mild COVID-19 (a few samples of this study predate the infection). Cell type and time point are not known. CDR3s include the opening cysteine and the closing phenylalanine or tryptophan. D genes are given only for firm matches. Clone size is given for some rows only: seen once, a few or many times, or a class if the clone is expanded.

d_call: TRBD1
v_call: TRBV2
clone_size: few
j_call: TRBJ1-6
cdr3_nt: TGTGCCAGCACAATGACAGGGAGCTCCTATAATTCACCCCTCCACTTT
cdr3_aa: CASTMTGSSYNSPLHF

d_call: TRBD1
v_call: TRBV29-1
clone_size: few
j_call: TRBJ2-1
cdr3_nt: TGCAGCGTTGAACAGGGGGCAGGTTTAGTTGAGCAGTTCTTC
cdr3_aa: CSVEQGAGLVEQFF

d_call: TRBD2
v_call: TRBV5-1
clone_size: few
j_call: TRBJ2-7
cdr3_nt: TGCGCCAGCAGCCCGACTAGCGGGAACGAGCAGTACTTC
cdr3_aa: CASSPTSGNEQYF

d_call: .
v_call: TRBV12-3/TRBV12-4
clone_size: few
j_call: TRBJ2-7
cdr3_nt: TGTGCCAGCAGTTTACGCCCCGCAGGCTCCTACGAGCAGTACTTC
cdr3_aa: CASSLRPAGSYEQYF

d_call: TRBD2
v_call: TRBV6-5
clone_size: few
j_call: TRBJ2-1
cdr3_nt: TGTGCCAGCCATCCTCGACTAGCGGGGGTTGATGAGCAGTTCTTC
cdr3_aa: CASHPRLAGVDEQFF

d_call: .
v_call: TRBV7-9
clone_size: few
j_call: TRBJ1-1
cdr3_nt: TGTGCCAGCAGCTTAACGGCAGGAACGACTGAAGCTTTCTTT
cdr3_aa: CASSLTAGTTEAFF

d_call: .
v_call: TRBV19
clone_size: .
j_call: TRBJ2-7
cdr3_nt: TGTGCCAGTTCTCTGTTACCGCTCTCCTACGAGCAGTACTTC
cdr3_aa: CASSLLPLSYEQYF

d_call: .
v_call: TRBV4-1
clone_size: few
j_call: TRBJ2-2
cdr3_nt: TGCGCCAGCAGCCAAGATTTCTACACAACAGGGTCCGGGGAGCTGTTTTTT
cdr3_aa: CASSQDFYTTGSGELFF

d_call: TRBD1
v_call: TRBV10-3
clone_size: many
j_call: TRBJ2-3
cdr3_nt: TGTGCCATCAGGACAGGGACGAGGGCAGATACGCAGTATTTT
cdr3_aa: CAIRTGTRADTQYF

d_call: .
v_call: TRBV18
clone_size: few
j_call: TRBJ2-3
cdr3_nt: TGTGCCAGCTCACCAGTCCTACTCTGGGACCGATCTAGCACAGATACGCAGTATTTT
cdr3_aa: CASSPVLLWDRSSTDTQYF

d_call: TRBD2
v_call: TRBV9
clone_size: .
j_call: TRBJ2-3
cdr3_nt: TGTGCCAGCAGCGTCAGCGGGGCCCCCTCGACGCAGTATTTT
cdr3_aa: CASSVSGAPSTQYF

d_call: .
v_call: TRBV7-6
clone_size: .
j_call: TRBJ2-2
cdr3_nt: TGTGCCAGCAGCTTAGGGGGCCCGCACACCGGGGAGCTGTTTTTT
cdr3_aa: CASSLGGPHTGELFF

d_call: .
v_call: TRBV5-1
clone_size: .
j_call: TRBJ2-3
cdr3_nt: TGCGCCAGCACATCTGGGACCCTCACAGATACGCAGTATTTT
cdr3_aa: CASTSGTLTDTQYF

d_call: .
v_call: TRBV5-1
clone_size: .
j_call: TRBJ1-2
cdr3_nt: TGCGCCAGCAGCTTGGCCGGGCAGGGAACTATCGACTACACCTTC
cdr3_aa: CASSLAGQGTIDYTF

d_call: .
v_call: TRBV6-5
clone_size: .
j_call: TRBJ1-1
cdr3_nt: TGTGCCAGCAGTCCCGGGGGGACGGGGCTGGACACTGAAGCTTTCTTT
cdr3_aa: CASSPGGTGLDTEAFF

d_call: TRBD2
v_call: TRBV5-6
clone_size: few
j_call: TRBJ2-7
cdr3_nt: TGTGCCAGCAGCTCGGGGATCAGGACTAGCGGGATTATCTCCTACGAGCAGTACTTC
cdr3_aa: CASSSGIRTSGIISYEQYF

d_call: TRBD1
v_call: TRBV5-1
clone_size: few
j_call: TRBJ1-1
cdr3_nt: TGCGCCAGCAGCTTAGGCACAGGGGAGGACACTGAAGCTTTCTTT
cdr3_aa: CASSLGTGEDTEAFF

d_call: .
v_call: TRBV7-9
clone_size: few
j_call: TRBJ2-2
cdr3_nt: TGTGCCAGCAGCCCACCAAACGCGAACACCGGGGAGCTGTTTTTT
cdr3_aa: CASSPPNANTGELFF

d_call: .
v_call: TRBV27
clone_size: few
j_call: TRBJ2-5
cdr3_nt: TGTGCCAGCCGAGGGGTTGAGGAGACCCAGTACTTC
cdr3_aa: CASRGVEETQYF

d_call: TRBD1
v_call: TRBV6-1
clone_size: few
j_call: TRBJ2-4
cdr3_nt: TGTGCCAGCAGTTCCGGACAGGCGAACATTCAGTACTTC
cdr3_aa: CASSSGQANIQYF

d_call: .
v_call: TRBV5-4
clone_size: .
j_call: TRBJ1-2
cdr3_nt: TGTGCCAGCAGCCCCCAGGAGGGGAACTATGGCTACACCTTC
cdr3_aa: CASSPQEGNYGYTF

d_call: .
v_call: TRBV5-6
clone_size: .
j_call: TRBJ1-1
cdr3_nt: TGTGCCAGCAGCATTACCGGGACAATGAACACTGAAGCTTTCTTT
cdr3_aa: CASSITGTMNTEAFF

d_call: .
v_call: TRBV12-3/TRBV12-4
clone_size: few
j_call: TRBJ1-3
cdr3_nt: TGTGCCAGCACCGCAGGGTTGAACACCATATATTTT
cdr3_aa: CASTAGLNTIYF

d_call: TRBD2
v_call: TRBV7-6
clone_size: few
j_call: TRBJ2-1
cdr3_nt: TGTGCCAGCAGCTCACCCCGTAGTAGCGGGAGTAAGAATGAGCAGTTCTTC
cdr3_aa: CASSSPRSSGSKNEQFF

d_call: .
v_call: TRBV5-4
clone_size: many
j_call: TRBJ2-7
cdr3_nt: TGTGCCAGCAGCTTGGATGTCATGGCAGGCGATTACGAGCAGTACTTC
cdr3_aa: CASSLDVMAGDYEQYF

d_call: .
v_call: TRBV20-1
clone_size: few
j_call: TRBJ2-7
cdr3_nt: TGCAGTGCTCGCAGGGACTCCCGAGGGTACGAGCAGTACTTC
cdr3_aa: CSARRDSRGYEQYF

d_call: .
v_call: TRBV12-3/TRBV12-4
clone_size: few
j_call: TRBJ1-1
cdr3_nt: TGTGCCAGCAGTTTAATTGGGATAATGAACACTGAAGCTTTCTTT
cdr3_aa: CASSLIGIMNTEAFF

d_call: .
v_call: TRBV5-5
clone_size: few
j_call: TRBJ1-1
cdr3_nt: TGTGCCAGCAGCTTGGGGCAGGGAATAAGGACTGAAGCTTTCTTT
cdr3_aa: CASSLGQGIRTEAFF

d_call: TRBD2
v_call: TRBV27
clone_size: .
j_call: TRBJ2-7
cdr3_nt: TGTGCCAGCAGTCTCGGCGGGGGGAAAAGGGAGCAGTACTTC
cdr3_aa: CASSLGGGKREQYF

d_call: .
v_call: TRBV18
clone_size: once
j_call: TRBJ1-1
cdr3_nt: TGTGCCAGCTCGCCGTATGCCGTAAACACTGAAGCTTTCTTT
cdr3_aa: CASSPYAVNTEAFF

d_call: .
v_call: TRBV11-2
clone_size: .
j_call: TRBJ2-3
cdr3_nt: TGTGCCAGCAGCTCAGGTCGTAGCACAGATACGCAGTATTTT
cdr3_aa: CASSSGRSTDTQYF

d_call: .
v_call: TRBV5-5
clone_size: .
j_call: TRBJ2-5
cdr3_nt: TGTGCCAGCAGCTTGGTATTTCGGGACGAGCAAGAGACCCAGTACTTC
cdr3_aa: CASSLVFRDEQETQYF

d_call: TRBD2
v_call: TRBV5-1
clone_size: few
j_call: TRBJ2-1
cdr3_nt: TGCGCCAGCAGCGTTACTAGCGGGGGGCCTGACAATGAGCAGTTCTTC
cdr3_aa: CASSVTSGGPDNEQFF

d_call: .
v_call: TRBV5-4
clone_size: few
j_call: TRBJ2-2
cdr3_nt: TGTGCCAGCAGCTTTGGGGCTAGCCTAGCGAACACCGGGGAGCTGTTTTTT
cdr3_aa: CASSFGASLANTGELFF

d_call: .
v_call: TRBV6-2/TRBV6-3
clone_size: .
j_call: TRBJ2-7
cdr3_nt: TGTGCCAGCAGTTCTGCCGGGACCCCGGGCAGCGACGAGCAGTACTTC
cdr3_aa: CASSSAGTPGSDEQYF

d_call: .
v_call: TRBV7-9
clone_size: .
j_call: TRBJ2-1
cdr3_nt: TGTGCCAGCAGCTTAGGGTCCGGGATCTCCTACAATGAGCAGTTCTTC
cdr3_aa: CASSLGSGISYNEQFF

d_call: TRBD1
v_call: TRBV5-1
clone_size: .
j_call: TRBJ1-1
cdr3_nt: TGCGCCAGCAGCTTCTACGGACAGGGGATTTTGGTCACTGAAGCTTTCTTT
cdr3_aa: CASSFYGQGILVTEAFF

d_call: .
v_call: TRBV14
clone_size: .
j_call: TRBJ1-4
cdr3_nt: TGTGCCAGCAGCCATAGGACTGGTGAAAAACTGTTTTTT
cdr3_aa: CASSHRTGEKLFF

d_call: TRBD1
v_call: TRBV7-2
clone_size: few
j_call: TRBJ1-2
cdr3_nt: TGTGCCAGCAGCTTAGAACAGGGGCTTGGCTACACCTTC
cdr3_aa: CASSLEQGLGYTF

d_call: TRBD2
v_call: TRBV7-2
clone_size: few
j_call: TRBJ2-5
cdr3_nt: TGTGCCACCTCTGGGACTAACCAAGAGACCCAGTACTTC
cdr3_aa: CATSGTNQETQYF

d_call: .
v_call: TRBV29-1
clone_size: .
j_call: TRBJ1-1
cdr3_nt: TGCAGCGTTGAAGGCAGGGGCGAAGCTTTCTTT
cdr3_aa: CSVEGRGEAFF

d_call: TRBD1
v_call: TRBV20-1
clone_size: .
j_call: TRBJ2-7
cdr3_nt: TGCAGTGCTAGAGCTAGCCTGACCGGGACAGGGGGTTACGAGCAGTACTTC
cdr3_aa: CSARASLTGTGGYEQYF

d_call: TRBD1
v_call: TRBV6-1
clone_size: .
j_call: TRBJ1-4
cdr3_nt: TGTGCCAGTATACAGGGGGGGACTAATGAAAAACTGTTTTTT
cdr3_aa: CASIQGGTNEKLFF

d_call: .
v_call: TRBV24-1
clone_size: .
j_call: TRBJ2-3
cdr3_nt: TGTGCCACCAGTGGAGTTACTAGTTGGAGTACAGATACGCAGTATTTT
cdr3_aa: CATSGVTSWSTDTQYF

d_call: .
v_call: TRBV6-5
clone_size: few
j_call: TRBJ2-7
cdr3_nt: TGTGCCAGCAGTCCTGACAGCGCTGCAACCTACGAGCAGTACTTC
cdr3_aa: CASSPDSAATYEQYF

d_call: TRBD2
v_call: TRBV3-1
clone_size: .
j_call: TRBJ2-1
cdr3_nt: TGTGCCAGCAGCCACGAAAGCTTTAGCGGGAGCTCCTACAATGAGCAGTTCTTC
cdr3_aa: CASSHESFSGSSYNEQFF

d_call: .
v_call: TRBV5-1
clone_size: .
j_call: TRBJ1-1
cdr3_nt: TGCGCCAGCTCGGAGGTCGCGGGGGCGAGCACTGAAGCTTTCTTT
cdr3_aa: CASSEVAGASTEAFF

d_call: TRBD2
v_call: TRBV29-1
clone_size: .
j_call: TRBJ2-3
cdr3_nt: TGCAGCGTTGAAGTCCTAGCGGGGGCAGATACGCAGTATTTT
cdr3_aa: CSVEVLAGADTQYF

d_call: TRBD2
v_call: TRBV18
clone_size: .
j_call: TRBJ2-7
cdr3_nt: TGTGCCAGCTCACCTCTAGCGGGGAAACCCTACGAGCAGTACTTC
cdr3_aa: CASSPLAGKPYEQYF

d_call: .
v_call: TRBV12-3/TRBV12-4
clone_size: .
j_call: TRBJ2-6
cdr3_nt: TGTGCCAGCAGTCCTAGGGACTGGGGACCTGGGGCCAACGTCCTGACTTTC
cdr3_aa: CASSPRDWGPGANVLTF

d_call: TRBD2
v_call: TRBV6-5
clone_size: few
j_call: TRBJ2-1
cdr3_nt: TGTGCCAGCAGTTACTTTCTAGCGGGAGTCCGAAATGAGCAGTTCTTC
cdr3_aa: CASSYFLAGVRNEQFF

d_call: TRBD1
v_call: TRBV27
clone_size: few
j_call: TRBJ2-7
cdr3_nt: TGTGCCAGCTCTCACCAGGCACAGGGGGCGCGTTACGAGCAGTACTTC
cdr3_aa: CASSHQAQGARYEQYF

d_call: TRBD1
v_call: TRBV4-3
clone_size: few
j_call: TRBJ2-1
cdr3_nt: TGCGCCAGCAGCCAGTTGGACAGGGGCTTC
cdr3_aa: CASSQLDRGF

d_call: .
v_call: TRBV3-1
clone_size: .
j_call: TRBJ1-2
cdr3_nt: TGTGCCAGCAGGTCGTCGGTCAGTAGCTATGGCTACACCTTC
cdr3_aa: CASRSSVSSYGYTF

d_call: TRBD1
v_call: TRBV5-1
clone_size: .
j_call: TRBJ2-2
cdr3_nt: TGCGCCAGCAGCGGACAGGGTGTGACCGGGGAGCTGTTTTTT
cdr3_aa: CASSGQGVTGELFF

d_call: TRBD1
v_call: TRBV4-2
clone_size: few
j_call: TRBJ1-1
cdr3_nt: TGTGCCAGCAGCCACCCACAGGGGAAGAACACTGAAGCTTTCTTT
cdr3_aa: CASSHPQGKNTEAFF

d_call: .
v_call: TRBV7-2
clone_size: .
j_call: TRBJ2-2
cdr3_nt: TGTGCCAGCAGCTTACTCTCGCGGGCCAGAGGAACCGGGGAGCTGTTTTTT
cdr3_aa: CASSLLSRARGTGELFF

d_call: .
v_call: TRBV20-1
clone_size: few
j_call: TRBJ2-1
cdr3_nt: TGCAGTGCTAGCGGTTACAACTACAATGAGCAGTTCTTC
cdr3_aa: CSASGYNYNEQFF

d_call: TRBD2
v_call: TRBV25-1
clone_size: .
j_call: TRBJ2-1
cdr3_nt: TGTGCCACCTCCCAAAGCGGGGGGGCCAGTGAGCAGTTCTTC
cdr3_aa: CATSQSGGASEQFF